This entry lists 22 T cell receptor beta chains sequenced from one sample in a study of beta chain features in type 1 diabetes. Expressed TCRB transcripts got sequenced, as all isolated RNA was reverse transcribed. Assay: immunoSEQ multiplex PCR; the TCRdb copy retains only in-frame clones and omits some. Of 350,000 to 450,000 clones in the sample, about 14% were seen once. Sequencing input: naive CD4+ T cells from blood. All receptors derive from a man aged 30 to 45 in good health.

This clone was counted only a few times. V and J are TRBV18 and TRBJ2-7, with a possible D match to TRBD2 (6 bases). This CDR3 is built from 14 residues. Germline CDR1 and CDR2: KGHSH and LQKENI. The ends were cut back, 3 bases at V and 3 bases at J, with 12 bases in the middle. CDR3 loop: CASSPAAGGYEQYV. The CDR3 region has the DNA TGTGCCAGCTCACCGGCAGCGGGCGGCTACGAGCAGTACGTC.

This chain joins TRBV29-1 and TRBJ2-3; D perhaps matches TRBD1 (7 bases). Germline lookup yields CDR1 SQVTM and CDR2 ANQGSEA. V lost 4 bases and J 1 base, leaving 12 bases between the germline ends. The CDR3 extends over 14 amino acids. CDR3 region: CSVGQGGGTDTQYF. CDR3 sequence (DNA): TGCAGCGTTGGGCAGGGGGGCGGCACAGATACGCAGTATTTT.

This chain links TRBV29-1 with TRBJ2-2; D gene uncertain. CDR1 and CDR2 from the germline V gene are SQVTM and ANQGSEA. The CDR3 spans 12 residues. The V and J ends lost 4 bases and 5 bases respectively, with 8 bases between them. CDR3 residues: CSVARETGELFF. The CDR3 nucleotides read TGCAGCGTTGCTAGGGAAACCGGGGAGCTGTTTTTT.

This clone has more than one count but fewer than ten. The CDR3 loop is CSAQRFGGYTF. The CDR3 DNA reads as TGCAGTGCCCAGAGATTTGGTGGCTACACCTTC. The chain couples TRBV20-1 to TRBJ1-2; D is unclear. The V gene's germline CDR1 is DFQATT and CDR2 SNEGSKA (reference sequence). CDR3 length equals 11 residues. V dropped 6 bases and J dropped 7 bases, with 12 bases sitting between them.

This clone has just a few counts. The chain is built from TRBV7-9 and TRBJ2-1; either TRBD1 or TRBD2 may supply D (5 bases each). The CDR3 length is 14 residues. The V gene lost 2 bases and the J gene lost 5 bases, with 10 bases spanning the gap. Per the germline V gene, CDR1 is SEHNR and CDR2 is FQNEAQ (reference sequence). The CDR3 reads CASSLSGPNNEQFF. CDR3 coding DNA: TGTGCCAGCAGCTTATCGGGGCCGAACAATGAGCAGTTCTTC.

V and J are TRBV2 and TRBJ1-6; D gene uncertain. This CDR3 spans 16 amino acids. CDR1 and CDR2 from the germline V gene are SNHLY and FYNNEI. V was cut by 4 bases and J by 8 bases, with 18 bases left in between. In DNA, the CDR3 is TGTGCCAGCAGTGCCGAGACACCGGGCCTTTATTCACCCCTCCACTTT. This gives the protein CASSAETPGLYSPLHF.

The CDR3 loop reads CAISESRWVAGTYEQYV. The DNA of the CDR3 is TGTGCCATCAGTGAGTCCCGGTGGGTAGCGGGGACCTACGAGCAGTACGTC. The chain carries TRBV10-3 and TRBJ2-7, with 8 bases aligning to TRBD2. V gave up 0 bases and J gave up 2 bases; unmatched junction bases: 9. Per germline, CDR1 ENHRY and CDR2 SYGVKD. This CDR3 contains 17 residues.

This chain joins TRBV7-9 and TRBJ1-2; no clear D gene. V lost 4 bases and J 7 bases, leaving 13 bases between the germline ends. Germline V gives CDR1 SEHNR, CDR2 FQNEAQ (reference sequence). This CDR3 contains 13 residues. The CDR3 DNA reads as TGTGCCAGCAGCTCATCTCCCTTGTCTGGCTACACCTTC. Translating gives CASSSSPLSGYTF.

The chain joins TRBV20-1 to TRBJ1-1; D gene uncertain. The CDR3 contains 11 residues. From germline, CDR1 is DFQATT and CDR2 SNEGSKA (reference sequence). V lost 3 bases, J lost 3 bases, and 5 bases lay in between. DNA for the CDR3: TGCAGTGCTAGTCCGGACACTGAAGCTTTCTTT. It specifies CSASPDTEAFF.

The genes are TRBV5-6 and TRBJ2-5, with 8 bases that match TRBD1. Germline-derived CDR1 and CDR2 are SGHDT and YYEEEE. The CDR3 spans 15 residues. V trimming: 3 bases; J trimming: 4 bases; junction bases outside the gene matches: 8. The CDR3 region is CASSWVGQGGETQYF. CDR3 DNA sequence: TGTGCCAGCAGCTGGGTCGGACAGGGAGGAGAGACCCAGTACTTC.

This clone was seen a few times. The chain employs TRBV18 and TRBJ2-7; 9 nucleotides align to TRBD2. The V and J ends lost 4 bases and 6 bases, in that order; junction bases with no gene match: 1. The CDR3 has 12 residues. Looked up from germline, CDR1 is KGHSH and CDR2 is LQKENI. CDR3 amino acids: CASSLTSGEQYF. The CDR3 coding sequence is TGTGCCAGCTCACTGACTAGCGGCGAGCAGTACTTC.

This clone was recorded only once. CDR3 protein: CASSLAKTGDWGKNIQYF. CDR3 bases: TGTGCCAGCAGCTTAGCAAAGACAGGGGATTGGGGCAAAAACATTCAGTACTTC. The chain joins TRBV11-1 to TRBJ2-4, with 8 bases matching TRBD1. J was trimmed by 3 bases and V by 0 bases; bases with no gene match: 10. The CDR3 runs 18 residues. Germline CDR1 SGHAT, CDR2 FQDESV (reference sequence).

The chain couples TRBV29-1 to TRBJ2-5, with D possibly matching TRBD2 (6 bases). This CDR3 is 16 amino acids long. Trimming stripped 2 bases from V and 4 bases from J, with 20 bases between. Germline V CDR1 and CDR2: SQVTM, ANQGSEA. The CDR3 region is CSVEFVKRGGVETQYF. The CDR3 DNA reads as TGCAGCGTTGAATTTGTCAAGAGGGGAGGTGTAGAGACCCAGTACTTC.

This clone was counted ten times or more. The chain carries TRBV30 and TRBJ2-5; 10 bases line up with TRBD2. The CDR3 has 14 residues. Trimming took 2 bases from V and 5 from J; bases not matched to a gene: 5. The germline V gene has CDR1 GTSNPN and CDR2 SVGIG (reference sequence). The CDR3 DNA sequence: TGTGCCTGGAGTCAGCGGGAGGGCCGGGAGACCCAGTACTTC. Amino acid sequence: CAWSQREGRETQYF. Using reference TRBV30 and TRBJ2-5 for the parts outside the CDR3, the full variable domain is SQTIHQWPATLVQPVGSPLSLECTVEGTSNPNLYWYRQAAGRGLQLLFYSVGIGQISSEVPQNLSASRPQDRQFILSSKKLLLSDSGFYLCAWSQREGRETQYFGPGTRLLVL.

The J gene is TRBJ2-5, the V gene TRBV7-9; no clear D. The CDR3 length is 13 residues. Germline loops: CDR1 SEHNR, CDR2 FQNEAQ (reference sequence). Trimming shortened V by 4 bases and J by 4 bases, and 10 bases separated the two germline ends. The CDR3 DNA sequence: TGTGCCAGCAGCTCTATAGGGTTAGAGACCCAGTACTTC. It specifies CASSSIGLETQYF.

V gene TRBV7-2 combines with J gene TRBJ1-1; D gene ambiguous. V shed 3 bases and J shed 0 bases, with 11 bases lying between them. The CDR3 sequence is 15 residues long. Germline lookup yields CDR1 SGHTA and CDR2 FQGNSA. Here the CDR3 reads CASSLVGHMNTEAFF. CDR3 in DNA: TGTGCCAGCAGCTTGGTGGGTCATATGAACACTGAAGCTTTCTTT.

This clone was detected only a few times. The genes are TRBV6-6 and TRBJ1-2, with D possibly being TRBD1 (6 bases). Germline lookup yields CDR1 MNHNY and CDR2 SVGAGI (reference sequence). The germline V and J ends were trimmed by 7 bases and 0 bases, with 15 bases remaining between them. This CDR3 is 15 amino acids long. The CDR3 DNA reads TGTGCCAGCACCTTACGGGGGCAAGCTAACTATGGCTACACCTTC. Translated, it gives CASTLRGQANYGYTF.

The chain has TRBV12-5 and TRBJ2-1, with 7 bases matching TRBD2. CDR1 LGHNT and CDR2 FRNRAP come from the germline V gene. CDR3 length equals 12 residues. CDR3 in DNA: TGTGCCCTTGGCGGGGGTGGCGATGAGCAGTTCTTC. It yields the protein CALGGGGDEQFF.

The chain recombines TRBV6-6 with TRBJ1-2; TRBD1 agrees at 7 bases. Germline-derived CDR1 and CDR2 are MNHNY and SVGAGI (reference sequence). V trimming: 5 bases; J trimming: 3 bases; junction bases outside the gene matches: 3. This CDR3 spans 13 amino acids. CDR3 amino acids: CASSPDRDYGYTF. The DNA of the CDR3 is TGTGCCAGCAGTCCCGACAGGGACTATGGCTACACCTTC.

The rearrangement joins TRBV29-1 to TRBJ2-5; TRBD2 might be the D (7 bases). Per the germline V gene, CDR1 is SQVTM and CDR2 is ANQGSEA. Trimming cost V 0 bases and J 7 bases, with 15 bases left between them. The CDR3 runs 14 residues. The CDR3 protein is CSVEENQGGGTQYF. The CDR3 DNA reads as TGCAGCGTTGAAGAAAACCAGGGAGGGGGGACCCAGTACTTC.

The rearrangement links TRBV10-3 to TRBJ2-3, with TRBD2 matching over 11 bases. The length of the CDR3 is 14 residues. The V gene's germline CDR1 is ENHRY and CDR2 SYGVKD. Losses at the gene ends were 5 bases for V and 3 bases for J; bases not matched to a gene: 1. CDR3 sequence (DNA): TGTGCCATCAGTCCTAGCGGGGGGACAGATACGCAGTATTTT. Translation: CAISPSGGTDTQYF.

This rearrangement joins TRBV30 to TRBJ2-3, with D possibly TRBD2 on 5 matching bases. CDR3 length: 14 residues. CDR1 and CDR2 from the germline V gene are GTSNPN and SVGIG (reference sequence). V was pared by 0 bases and J by 1 base, with 8 bases between. CDR3 in DNA: TGTGCCTGGAGTGTAGTGGGAGGCACAGATACGCAGTATTTT. It encodes CAWSVVGGTDTQYF.